A single sample is the source of the 20 T cell receptor beta chains below, sequenced in a study of cytomegalovirus exposure and HLA in healthy donors. A multiplex PCR was run with 60 Vbeta primers and 13 Jbeta primers. Data came from immunoSEQ multiplex PCR; TCRdb stores just in-frame clones and leaves some out. The data include about 130,000 clones; the top ten clones carry about 1.5%. The sample comprised PBMCs. The receptor set was obtained from a woman aged 40 to 50 in good health and CMV-seropositive.

The rearrangement uses TRBV5-6 and TRBJ2-7; D is ambiguous. CDR1 and CDR2 from the germline V gene are SGHDT and YYEEEE. CDR3 length equals 14 residues. Trimming took off 5 bases at V and 0 bases at J, with 12 bases between the two ends. CDR3 coding DNA: TGTGCCAGCAGTCCGACTGACCTCTCCTACGAGCAGTACTTC. Translated, it gives CASSPTDLSYEQYF.

This chain uses TRBV19 with TRBJ1-5, with a weak D call TRBD1 (6 bases). The V gene's germline CDR1 is LNHDA and CDR2 SQIVND (reference sequence). The V end lost 5 bases, the J end lost 7 bases, and 18 bases lay between the germline ends. The CDR3 extends over 15 amino acids. Here the CDR3 reads CASSGTQGIGQPQHF. The CDR3, as DNA: TGTGCCAGTAGTGGGACCCAGGGGATAGGACAGCCCCAGCATTTT.

The rearrangement uses TRBV28 and TRBJ1-2; D is unclear. CDR1 is MDHEN, CDR2 SYDVKM, per germline. Trimming removed 1 base from V and 5 bases from J, with 2 bases in between. The CDR3 is 11 residues long. The DNA for the CDR3 is TGTGCCAGCAGTTTATCTTATGGCTACACCTTC. It is translated as CASSLSYGYTF.

The rearrangement uses TRBV28 and TRBJ1-1; 7 bases fit TRBD1. The V segment lost 3 bases and the J segment 10 bases; nucleotides outside the gene matches: 8. There are 13 residues in the CDR3. Looked up from germline, CDR1 is MDHEN and CDR2 is SYDVKM. The chain's CDR3 is CASSFTGAVAAFF. CDR3 nucleotide sequence: TGTGCCAGCAGTTTTACAGGGGCTGTGGCAGCTTTCTTT.

The genes are TRBV14 and TRBJ1-5; D call uncertain. Germline V lookup: CDR1 SGHDN, CDR2 FVKESK. Trimming pared 4 bases from V and 0 bases from J, leaving 7 bases between. The CDR3 length is 14 residues. The CDR3 nucleotides are TGTGCCAGCAGCCTAAGACATAGCAATCAGCCCCAGCATTTT. Residues: CASSLRHSNQPQHF.

As to this clone: Mismatch with germline at one junction end may stem from a read error. The gene calls are TRBV15 and TRBJ2-3, with D possibly TRBD2 on 6 matching bases. Per the germline V gene, CDR1 is LNHNV and CDR2 is YYDKDF (reference sequence). The CDR3 runs 12 residues. CDR3 protein: CAISRGGTTQYF. CDR3 coding DNA: TGTGCCATCAGCAGAGGCGGGACTACGCAGTATTTT.

The rearrangement links TRBV6-1 to TRBJ2-1; 10 bases map to TRBD1. V lost 2 bases and J lost 6; bases outside the gene matches: 7. Germline V gene lookup returns CDR1 MNHNS and CDR2 SASEGT. The CDR3 extends over 16 amino acids. CDR3 sequence reads: CASSEPGTGVRNEQFF. Here the CDR3 DNA reads TGTGCCAGCAGTGAACCGGGGACAGGGGTGCGCAATGAGCAGTTCTTC.

The gene calls are TRBV12-5 and TRBJ1-4, with 7 positions matching TRBD1. This CDR3 has 14 residues. Unmatched junction bases numbered 9, after V lost 6 bases and J lost 8 bases. Germline CDR1 and CDR2: LGHNT and FRNRAP. CDR3 sequence reads: CASGLGQDREKLFF. The CDR3 region has the DNA TGTGCTAGTGGGCTTGGACAGGACCGGGAAAAACTGTTTTTT.

The rearrangement links TRBV10-2 to TRBJ2-7; D gene ambiguous. V was clipped by 10 bases and J by 0 bases, with 13 bases between them. Germline V lookup: CDR1 WSHSY, CDR2 SAAADI. The CDR3 covers 13 residues. CDR3 bases: TGCGCCACCTCCGCCACTTCCTCCTACGAGCAGTACTTC. This sequence encodes CATSATSSYEQYF.

The V and J genes are TRBV7-2 and TRBJ2-5; TRBD1 might be the D (6 bases). The CDR3 extends over 13 amino acids. V lost 2 bases and J 3 bases, leaving 7 bases between the germline ends. The germline V gene has CDR1 SGHTA and CDR2 FQGNSA. The CDR3 sequence is CASSLNREETQYF. The CDR3 DNA sequence: TGTGCCAGCAGCTTAAACAGGGAAGAGACCCAGTACTTC.

The gene calls are TRBV19 and TRBJ2-2, with a tentative D call TRBD2 (5 bases). CDR3 length: 15 amino acids. V dropped 2 bases and J dropped 2 bases, with 9 bases sitting between them. Germline V gene data show CDR1 as LNHDA and CDR2 as SQIVND (reference sequence). CDR3: CASSISGVNTGELFF. The CDR3 coding sequence is TGTGCCAGTAGTATATCCGGGGTTAACACCGGGGAGCTGTTTTTT.

The chain uses TRBV7-8 and TRBJ1-2; TRBD1 matches 9 bases. The CDR3 runs to 13 residues. Looked up from germline, CDR1 is SGHVS and CDR2 is FQNEAQ. The trim removed 8 bases at V and 8 bases at J, leaving 9 bases unmatched. The CDR3 bases are TGTGCCAGCTCGGACAGGGGCCTCGCCGGCTACACCTTC. Translating it yields CASSDRGLAGYTF. Using reference TRBV7-8 and TRBJ1-2 for the parts outside the CDR3, the full variable domain is GAGVSQSPRYKVAKRGQDVALRCDPISGHVSLFWYQQALGQGPEFLTYFQNEAQLDKSGLPSDRFFAERPEGSVSTLKIQRTQQEDSAVYLCASSDRGLAGYTFGSGTRLTVV.

The chain carries TRBV28 and TRBJ1-1; maybe TRBD1 (5 bases). This CDR3 is 15 amino acids long. Germline V gives CDR1 MDHEN, CDR2 SYDVKM. Deletions cut 7 bases from V and 4 bases from J, with 19 bases between. CDR3 nucleotides: TGTGCCAGCACCCTACCCCAGGGTATGACCACTGAAGCTTTCTTT. It specifies CASTLPQGMTTEAFF.

The chain has TRBV27 and TRBJ2-7; 8 nucleotides match TRBD2. The CDR3 loop spans 15 amino acids. Germline V gene sequence: CDR1 MNHEY, CDR2 SMNVEV (reference sequence). V was pared by 7 bases and J by 2 bases, with 10 bases of the junction left unmatched. The CDR3 reads CASKTRGRPTYEQYF. For the CDR3, the DNA is TGTGCCAGCAAAACTCGCGGGAGGCCGACCTACGAGCAGTACTTC.

CDR3 bases: TGTGCCAGCAGCCAAGGTGGTAGCGGGGCTCCCAATGAGCAGTTCTTC. It translates to CASSQGGSGAPNEQFF. V and J are TRBV4-2 and TRBJ2-1; 8 bases agree with TRBD2. Trimming took 1 base from V and 6 from J; bases not matched to a gene: 8. Per germline, CDR1 LGHNA and CDR2 YNFKEQ. The CDR3 covers 16 residues.

The chain is built from TRBV5-4 and TRBJ2-7; 7 bases match TRBD2. V lost 3 bases, J lost 4 bases, and 7 bases stayed unmatched. The CDR3 loop spans 14 amino acids. CDR1 is SGHNT, CDR2 YYREEE, per germline (reference sequence). In nucleotides, the CDR3 is TGTGCCAGCAGCTCGGGCGGGAGTGGGTACGAGCAGTACTTC. Protein sequence: CASSSGGSGYEQYF.

The chain carries TRBV4-2 and TRBJ2-4; TRBD2 matches at 7 bases. Per the germline V gene, CDR1 is LGHNA and CDR2 is YNFKEQ. CDR3 size: 17 residues. The trim removed 0 bases at V and 6 bases at J, leaving 11 bases unmatched. The CDR3: CASSQDPQAGPGNIQYF. In DNA, the CDR3 is TGTGCCAGCAGCCAAGACCCCCAAGCGGGACCCGGAAACATTCAGTACTTC.

The rearrangement links TRBV5-1 to TRBJ2-1, with D perhaps matching TRBD2 (6 bases). Germline assignment: CDR1 SGHRS and CDR2 YFSETQ. Trimming cost V 3 bases and J 0 bases, with 19 bases left between them. The CDR3 is 18 residues long. The CDR3 region is CASSSLPVAESSYNEQFF. The CDR3 coding sequence is TGCGCCAGCAGCTCCCTCCCCGTAGCGGAGAGCTCCTACAATGAGCAGTTCTTC. The complete variable domain, with remaining parts taken from reference TRBV5-1 and TRBJ2-1, reads KAGVTQTPRYLIKTRGQQVTLSCSPISGHRSVSWYQQTPGQGLQFLFEYFSETQRNKGNFPGRFSGRQFSNSRSEMNVSTLELGDSALYLCASSSLPVAESSYNEQFFGPGTRLTVL.

The V call is TRBV30, the J call TRBJ1-5; a weak D match, TRBD1 (5 bases). The CDR3 length is 12 residues. The germline V and J ends were trimmed by 4 bases and 2 bases, with 6 bases remaining between them. Looked up from germline, CDR1 is GTSNPN and CDR2 is SVGIG (reference sequence). CDR3 residues: CAWKGGNQPQHF. The CDR3 DNA reads as TGTGCCTGGAAAGGGGGCAATCAGCCCCAGCATTTT.

The J gene is TRBJ2-7, the V gene TRBV28; TRBD1 matches at 7 bases. Germline V CDR1 and CDR2: MDHEN, SYDVKM. CDR3 length: 15 residues. With V trimmed by 5 bases and J by 5 bases, 12 bases remained unmatched. The CDR3 loop reads CASSGWDSSVDEQYF. In DNA, the CDR3 is TGTGCCAGCAGTGGCTGGGACAGTTCGGTGGACGAGCAGTACTTC.